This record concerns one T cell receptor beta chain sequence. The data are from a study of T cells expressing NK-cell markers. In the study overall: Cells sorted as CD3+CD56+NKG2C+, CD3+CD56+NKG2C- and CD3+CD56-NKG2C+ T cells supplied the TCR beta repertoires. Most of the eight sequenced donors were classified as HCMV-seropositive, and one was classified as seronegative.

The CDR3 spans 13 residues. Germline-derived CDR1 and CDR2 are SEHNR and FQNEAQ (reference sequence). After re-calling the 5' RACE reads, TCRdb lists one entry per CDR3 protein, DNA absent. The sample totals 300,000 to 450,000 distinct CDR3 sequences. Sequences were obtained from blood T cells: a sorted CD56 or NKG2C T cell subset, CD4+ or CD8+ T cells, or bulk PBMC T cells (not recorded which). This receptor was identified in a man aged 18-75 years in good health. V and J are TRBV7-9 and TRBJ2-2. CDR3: CASSLYNSGELFF.